Each of the 26 T cell receptor beta chains below was sequenced from the same sample in a study of shared T cell receptors in the human thymus. Repertoires were generated with immunoSEQ multiplex PCR, while TCRdb's copy carries only in-frame clones and drops some. The sample yields about 730,000 clones, 70% to 90% seen once. The data were also submitted as part of a second study, on human thymus T cells.

Specimen: thymocytes. All receptors come from a girl under three years old with a congenital heart defect.

This sequence joins TRBV6-1 and TRBJ1-6, with D possibly TRBD1 on 5 matching bases. Germline CDR1 is MNHNS and CDR2 is SASEGT. With 5 bases removed from V and 5 bases from J, the gap between germline ends came to 13 bases. CDR3 length: 15 residues. CDR3 residues: CASSLGGADNSPLHF. CDR3 sequence (DNA): TGTGCCAGCAGTCTGGGTGGGGCAGATAATTCACCCCTCCACTTT.

The rearrangement links TRBV4-2 to TRBJ2-5, with a weak D call TRBD2 (5 bases). This CDR3 spans 14 amino acids. Germline V gene data show CDR1 as LGHNA and CDR2 as YNFKEQ. Trimming took off 1 base at V and 1 base at J, with 7 bases between the two ends. CDR3 sequence: CASSQGESQETQYF. DNA of the CDR3: TGTGCCAGCAGCCAAGGGGAGTCCCAAGAGACCCAGTACTTC.

The rearrangement joins TRBV19 to TRBJ1-1; possible D gene TRBD1, 5 bases. This CDR3 spans 21 amino acids. Germline lookup yields CDR1 LNHDA and CDR2 SQIVND (reference sequence). V gave up 5 bases and J gave up 0 bases, with 31 bases separating them. CDR3 in amino acids: CASSRRIPLTPGILMNTEAFF. CDR3 in DNA: TGTGCCAGTAGTCGTCGAATACCCCTGACCCCAGGGATCCTAATGAACACTGAAGCTTTCTTT.

In its sample, this clone was seen a few times. The rearrangement links TRBV7-6 to TRBJ1-1; 9 nucleotides agree with TRBD1. This CDR3 is 13 amino acids long. The junction had 2 bases not matched to a gene; V was cut back by 5 bases and J by 4 bases. Germline CDR1 and CDR2: SGHVS and FNYEAQ. For the CDR3, the DNA is TGTGCCAGCAGCCAGACAGGGGGCACTGAAGCTTTCTTT. This translates into CASSQTGGTEAFF.

The gene calls are TRBV2 and TRBJ1-1, with unresolved D. The V end was cut by 4 bases, the J end by 8 bases, with 5 bases between. The CDR3 is 10 residues long. The germline CDR1 and CDR2 sequences are SNHLY and FYNNEI. Here the CDR3 DNA reads TGTGCCAGCAGTGTCTTGGAAGCTTTCTTT. It encodes CASSVLEAFF.

As DNA, the CDR3 is TGTGCCAGCAGCTTAGATCAAAGACAGGGGAGTGAAGGCTACACCTTC. This gives the protein CASSLDQRQGSEGYTF. The chain is built from TRBV11-2 and TRBJ1-2; 8 bases are a match to TRBD1. The CDR3 loop spans 16 amino acids. Germline lookup yields CDR1 SGHAT and CDR2 FQNNGV. The V and J ends lost 0 bases and 8 bases, in that order; junction bases with no gene match: 11.

This clone was counted between two and nine times. The rearrangement links TRBV18 to TRBJ1-2; TRBD1 matches 8 bases. The CDR3 is 18 amino acids. Trimming cost V 3 bases and J 4 bases; bases outside gene matches: 16. Germline V gene lookup returns CDR1 KGHSH and CDR2 LQKENI. CDR3 nucleotide sequence: TGTGCCAGCTCACCTAGGTGGCTAGAGGACAGGGACCTCTATGGCTACACCTTC. The encoded protein is CASSPRWLEDRDLYGYTF.

Details on this clone: Other DNA sequences in this sample translate to the same CDR3. The chain employs TRBV7-9 and TRBJ2-7; a possible D gene is TRBD1 (6 bases). Germline V gene lookup returns CDR1 SEHNR and CDR2 FQNEAQ (reference sequence). The V and J ends lost 3 bases and 0 bases respectively, with 9 bases between them. CDR3 size: 14 residues. The CDR3 sequence is CASSLTGDSYEQYF. The CDR3 region has the DNA TGTGCCAGCAGCTTGACAGGAGACTCCTACGAGCAGTACTTC.

The V and J genes are TRBV11-3 and TRBJ2-3; 9 bases map to TRBD1. Unmatched junction bases numbered 10, after V lost 5 bases and J lost 4 bases. The germline gives CDR1 SGHNT, CDR2 YENEEA. This CDR3 is 16 amino acids long. Written as DNA, the CDR3 is TGTGCCAGCAGCCCCCACCCGGGACAGGGCCCAGATACGCAGTATTTT. Translating gives CASSPHPGQGPDTQYF.

The chain has TRBV25-1 and TRBJ1-6; D perhaps matches TRBD1 (5 bases). Germline CDR1 and CDR2: MGHDK and SYGVNS. The V end lost 4 bases, the J end lost 9 bases, and 13 bases lay between the germline ends. The CDR3 totals 14 residues. Here the CDR3 DNA reads TGTGCCAGCAGTGTAGTCGGGGGGGGTTCACCCCTCCACTTT. As protein: CASSVVGGGSPLHF. Drawing the rest from reference TRBV25-1 and TRBJ1-6, the complete variable domain is EADIYQTPRYLVIGTGKKITLECSQTMGHDKMYWYQQDPGMELHLIHYSYGVNSTEKGDLSSESTVSRIRTEHFPLTLESARPSHTSQYLCASSVVGGGSPLHFGNGTRLTVT.

The rearrangement links TRBV2 to TRBJ1-1; D possibly corresponds to TRBD1 (5 bases). Germline assignment: CDR1 SNHLY and CDR2 FYNNEI. The CDR3 length is 14 residues. With 5 bases removed from V and 5 bases from J, the gap between germline ends came to 15 bases. The CDR3 protein is CASSYTRGRTEAFF. The CDR3 DNA follows: TGTGCCAGCAGTTACACACGGGGGAGGACTGAAGCTTTCTTT. Drawing the rest from reference TRBV2 and TRBJ1-1, the complete variable domain is EPEVTQTPSHQVTQMGQEVILRCVPISNHLYFYWYRQILGQKVEFLVSFYNNEISEKSEIFDDQFSVERPDGSNFTLKIRSTKLEDSAMYFCASSYTRGRTEAFFGQGTRLTVV.

This clone was recorded a few times. The chain joins TRBV5-4 to TRBJ1-2; 7 nucleotides match TRBD1. J was trimmed by 5 bases and V by 3 bases; bases with no gene match: 13. CDR1 is SGHNT and CDR2 is YYREEE in the germline V gene (reference sequence). The CDR3 has 16 residues. For the CDR3, the DNA is TGTGCCAGCAGCTGGACCCGACAGGGTAGCATGTATGGCTACACCTTC. Its protein is CASSWTRQGSMYGYTF. Drawing the rest from reference TRBV5-4 and TRBJ1-2, the complete variable domain is ETGVTQSPTHLIKTRGQQVTLRCSSQSGHNTVSWYQQALGQGPQFIFQYYREEENGRGNFPPRFSGLQFPNYSSELNVNALELDDSALYLCASSWTRQGSMYGYTFGSGTRLTVV.

The chain links TRBV7-2 to TRBJ2-7, with 10 bases identical to TRBD2. Germline V lookup: CDR1 SGHTA, CDR2 FQGNSA. CDR3 length equals 17 residues. Trimming at V came to 1 base and at J to 3 bases, leaving 9 bases not matched to a gene. The CDR3 DNA reads as TGTGCCAGCAGCTTAGATTTAACTAGCGGGGATTACTACGAGCAGTACTTC. It translates to CASSLDLTSGDYYEQYF.

The chain employs TRBV5-6 and TRBJ1-2; unclear D gene. Germline lookup yields CDR1 SGHDT and CDR2 YYEEEE. Trimming took 0 bases from V and 4 from J, leaving 13 bases between them. The CDR3 is 15 residues long. CDR3 in amino acids: CASSLDRGRAYGYTF. The CDR3 DNA sequence: TGTGCCAGCAGCTTGGACCGGGGTAGGGCCTATGGCTACACCTTC.

The V call is TRBV2, the J call TRBJ2-1; 7 bases fit TRBD2. Germline values: CDR1 SNHLY, CDR2 FYNNEI. With V trimmed by 4 bases and J by 5 bases, 5 bases remained unmatched. The CDR3 runs 14 residues. CDR3 loop: CASSVAGDHNEQFF. The DNA for the CDR3 is TGTGCCAGCAGTGTGGCGGGGGATCACAATGAGCAGTTCTTC.

The chain links TRBV4-1 to TRBJ1-1; D unclear. CDR3 length equals 14 residues. Trimming removed 1 base from V and 5 bases from J, with 11 bases in between. Germline V gives CDR1 MGHRA, CDR2 YSYEKL. CDR3 nucleotides: TGCGCCAGCAGCCAAGTGTTTAAATTAACTGAAGCTTTCTTT. It encodes CASSQVFKLTEAFF.

CDR3 nucleotide sequence: TGTGCCACCAGCAGAGATGGGCAAGACGAGCAGTTCTTC. It yields the protein CATSRDGQDEQFF. This chain links TRBV15 with TRBJ2-1; D call uncertain. V dropped 0 bases and J dropped 10 bases, with 10 bases sitting between them. The V gene's germline CDR1 is LNHNV and CDR2 YYDKDF (reference sequence). This CDR3 contains 13 residues. The variable domain in full, completed from reference TRBV15 and TRBJ2-1, reads DAMVIQNPRYQVTQFGKPVTLSCSQTLNHNVMYWYQQKSSQAPKLLFHYYDKDFNNEADTPDNFQSRRPNTSFCFLDIRSPGLGDTAMYLCATSRDGQDEQFFGPGTRLTVL.

This chain uses TRBV4-1 with TRBJ1-5; TRBD1 is a possible D gene (6 bases). This CDR3 comprises 17 residues. V was cut by 0 bases and J by 6 bases, with 18 bases left in between. Looked up from germline, CDR1 is MGHRA and CDR2 is YSYEKL. The CDR3 bases are TGCGCCAGCAGCCAAGATGGTCGACAGGCGGTGGGTCAGCCCCAGCATTTT. It yields the protein CASSQDGRQAVGQPQHF.

This chain connects TRBV5-6 to TRBJ1-1; 7 bases are shared with TRBD1. The V gene end was trimmed by 3 bases and the J gene end by 6 bases; junction bases not matched to a gene: 8. This CDR3 has 14 amino acids. Germline CDR1 reads SGHDT; CDR2 reads YYEEEE. The CDR3 protein is CASSSTGQRPEAFF. CDR3 nucleotide sequence: TGTGCCAGCAGCTCGACAGGGCAGCGACCTGAAGCTTTCTTT.

The rearrangement uses TRBV6-1 and TRBJ1-4; 9 bases align to TRBD1. CDR3 length: 14 amino acids. Germline trimming cut 6 bases from V and 6 bases from J; bases unmatched to any gene: 5. Germline V lookup: CDR1 MNHNS, CDR2 SASEGT. CDR3 protein: CASRVTGGDEKLFF. CDR3 DNA: TGTGCCAGCAGGGTGACAGGGGGGGATGAAAAACTGTTTTTT.

The V gene is TRBV4-2, the J gene TRBJ2-7; D is possibly TRBD2 (6 bases). Deletions cut 1 base from V and 4 bases from J, with 14 bases between. The germline V gene has CDR1 LGHNA and CDR2 YNFKEQ. The CDR3 loop spans 15 amino acids. CDR3 in amino acids: CASSQATRGTYEQYF. The CDR3 DNA is TGTGCCAGCAGCCAAGCTACGCGGGGAACGTACGAGCAGTACTTC.

The rearrangement joins TRBV7-8 to TRBJ2-7, with 7 positions matching TRBD1. V lost 1 base and J lost 1; bases outside the gene matches: 7. This CDR3 comprises 16 residues. Germline values: CDR1 SGHVS, CDR2 FQNEAQ. The CDR3 here is CASSLDHLTGSYEQYF. The CDR3 region has the DNA TGTGCCAGCAGCTTAGATCACCTGACAGGGTCCTACGAGCAGTACTTC.

The chain has TRBV15 and TRBJ1-3, with D tentatively TRBD1 (6 bases). This CDR3 has 15 residues. The germline V gene has CDR1 LNHNV and CDR2 YYDKDF (reference sequence). V lost 0 bases and J 5 bases, leaving 11 bases between the germline ends. The CDR3 spells CATSRDPQGRNTIYF. For the CDR3, the DNA is TGTGCCACCAGCAGAGATCCCCAGGGGCGAAACACCATATATTTT. Complete variable domain (other parts from reference TRBV15 and TRBJ1-3): DAMVIQNPRYQVTQFGKPVTLSCSQTLNHNVMYWYQQKSSQAPKLLFHYYDKDFNNEADTPDNFQSRRPNTSFCFLDIRSPGLGDTAMYLCATSRDPQGRNTIYFGEGSWLTVV.

The table lists this clone with a few counts. The chain carries TRBV4-3 and TRBJ2-2, with TRBD2 identical over 15 bases. Germline values: CDR1 LGHNA, CDR2 YSLEER. V lost 6 bases and J lost 4; bases outside the gene matches: 3. The CDR3 has 16 residues. CDR3 amino acids: CASRPGLAGGTGELFF. CDR3 nucleotide sequence: TGCGCCAGCAGACCGGGACTAGCGGGGGGCACCGGGGAGCTGTTTTTT.

The chain recombines TRBV7-7 with TRBJ2-2, with D unclear. Germline CDR1 is SSHAT and CDR2 is FNYEAQ (reference sequence). V was pared by 5 bases and J by 0 bases, with 13 bases between. This CDR3 region has 16 residues. CDR3 DNA: TGTGCCAGCAGCCCCAAAAAGCAAGCGAACACCGGGGAGCTGTTTTTT. It specifies CASSPKKQANTGELFF.

This clone showed up just a few times. The chain is built from TRBV9 and TRBJ1-2; 8 bases agree with TRBD1. This CDR3 contains 15 residues. Germline lookup yields CDR1 SGDLS and CDR2 YYNGEE. J lost 4 bases, V lost 4 bases, and 9 bases had no gene match. The CDR3 DNA reads TGTGCCAGCAGCCTATCCGGACAGGGCTTCTATGGCTACACCTTC. This translates into CASSLSGQGFYGYTF.